The rows below give T cell receptor beta chains drawn from one sample of a study of cytomegalovirus exposure and HLA in healthy donors. The protocol was immunoSEQ multiplex PCR, while the TCRdb copy is restricted to in-frame clones and leaves out a portion. The data show 90,000 to 110,000 clones, with around 83% seen just once and over 3% held by the top ten. Source material: PBMCs. The receptors were sampled from a young woman in good health and CMV-seropositive. Each CDR3 is given with its conserved first and last residue. The D gene is left open where the match is weak. Some rows have no size entry. The others give once, few or many, or a class for an expanded clone.

size	J	V	D	CDR3	DNA
.	TRBJ1-4	TRBV27	TRBD1	CASRIQGGGEKLFF	TGTGCCAGCAGGATACAGGGGGGTGGGGAAAAACTGTTTTTT
.	TRBJ2-1	TRBV4-1	TRBD2	CASSQGGLANEQFF	TGCGCCAGCAGCCAGGGGGGACTAGCGAATGAGCAGTTCTTC
.	TRBJ2-7	TRBV6-5	.	CASSYRQKSYEQYF	TGTGCCAGCAGTTACCGACAGAAATCCTACGAGCAGTACTTC
.	TRBJ2-4	TRBV28	TRBD1	CASSGQGRLAAAKNIQYF	TGTGCCTCCTCCGGACAGGGTCGACTCGCGGCGGCCAAAAACATTCAGTACTTC
.	TRBJ2-1	TRBV30	.	CAWSGLGTVGGKSNEQFF	TGTGCCTGGAGTGGGCTAGGAACGGTTGGGGGGAAATCCAATGAGCAGTTCTTC
.	TRBJ2-3	TRBV9	TRBD2	CASSAGGGSAGDTQYF	TGTGCCAGCAGCGCAGGCGGGGGATCTGCGGGAGATACGCAGTATTTT
.	TRBJ2-5	TRBV29-1	.	CSVEEGIETQYF	TGCAGCGTTGAGGAGGGGATTGAGACCCAGTACTTC
.	TRBJ1-3	TRBV9	.	CASSPQTTGGNTIYF	TGTGCCAGCAGCCCGCAAACCACAGGGGGAAACACCATATATTTT
once	TRBJ2-7	TRBV7-3	TRBD2	CASSLSSGSYEQYF	TGTGCCAGCAGCTTATCTAGCGGGAGCTACGAGCAGTACTTC
once	TRBJ2-5	TRBV5-1	TRBD2	CASSLGGLAGSQETQYF	TGCGCCAGCAGCTTGGGGGGACTAGCGGGTAGCCAAGAGACCCAGTACTTC
few	TRBJ1-2	TRBV6-5	.	CASSRIDRRFYGYTF	TGTGCCAGCAGTAGAATTGACAGGAGATTCTATGGCTACACCTTC
.	TRBJ2-1	TRBV13	TRBD1	CASSPGQGAYAEQFF	TGTGCCAGCAGCCCGGGACAGGGGGCGTACGCTGAGCAGTTCTTC
.	TRBJ1-1	TRBV7-9	.	CASMGQTPEAFF	TGTGCCAGCATGGGGCAGACCCCTGAAGCTTTCTTT
.	TRBJ2-2	TRBV4-2	TRBD2	CASSHALAGGSRELFF	TGTGCCAGCAGCCACGCGCTAGCGGGGGGTTCCCGGGAGCTGTTTTTT
.	TRBJ2-2	TRBV4-1	.	CASSQLTQGRSGELFF	TGCGCCAGCAGCCAACTGACACAGGGGAGGTCCGGGGAGCTGTTTTTT
once	TRBJ1-2	TRBV6-5	.	CASSYVAGGNGYTF	TGTGCCAGCAGTTACGTAGCGGGGGGGAATGGCTACACCTTC
few	TRBJ2-2	TRBV28	TRBD2	CASSLVGRGTGELFF	TGTGCCAGCAGTTTGGTCGGGAGGGGAACCGGGGAGCTGTTTTTT
once	TRBJ2-5	TRBV2	.	CASSEVGRGNQETQYF	TGTGCCAGCAGTGAAGTGGGGAGGGGGAACCAAGAGACCCAGTACTTC
.	TRBJ2-7	TRBV11-2	.	CASSFGSIETLNEQYF	TGTGCCAGCAGCTTCGGGTCGATAGAGACTTTGAACGAGCAGTACTTC
.	TRBJ1-2	TRBV2	TRBD1	CASSGDRDTGGYTF	TGTGCCAGCAGTGGGGACAGGGATACTGGCGGCTACACCTTC
.	TRBJ1-1	TRBV11-3	TRBD1	CASSAGDRGLAFF	TGTGCCAGCAGCGCGGGCGACAGGGGGTTAGCTTTCTTT
few	TRBJ2-3	TRBV6-1	TRBD2	CASSVASGGSDTQYF	TGTGCCAGCAGTGTCGCTAGCGGGGGATCAGATACGCAGTATTTT
.	TRBJ2-3	TRBV11-2	TRBD2	CASSRLASDTQYF	TGTGCCAGCAGCAGACTAGCCTCAGATACGCAGTATTTT
.	TRBJ2-7	TRBV6-1	.	CASTSPRPPYEQYF	TGTGCCAGCACGAGCCCCAGGCCGCCCTACGAGCAGTACTTC
.	TRBJ2-3	TRBV6-1	.	CASRESPLPGDTQYF	TGTGCCAGCAGGGAATCTCCCTTGCCCGGTGATACGCAGTATTTT
.	TRBJ2-7	TRBV27	TRBD2	CASSSSGLAGAQSSYEQYF	TGTGCCAGCAGTTCCTCCGGACTAGCGGGGGCCCAGAGCTCCTACGAGCAGTACTTC
.	TRBJ1-2	TRBV9	.	CASSAPPSYGYTF	TGTGCCAGCAGCGCCCCTCCCAGCTATGGCTACACCTTC
.	TRBJ2-1	TRBV11-2	TRBD2	CASSPRTSGPNNEQFF	TGTGCCAGCAGCCCACGGACTAGCGGGCCGAACAATGAGCAGTTCTTC